These 3 T cell receptor beta chains share one sample of origin, sequenced in a study of T-cell memory formation after mild COVID-19. TCRdb reprocessed the 5' RACE reads with MiXCR, giving one entry per CDR3 protein. The repertoire holds about 560,000 distinct CDR3 sequences, with approximately 21% as singletons. Sequencing was performed on PBMCs or a T cell subset sorted from them (not recorded which). The receptors originated from an adult woman who had mild COVID-19 (a few samples of this study predate the infection). Cell type and time point are not known.

The chain combines TRBV9 with TRBJ2-7; 9 bases agree with TRBD2. J gave up 5 bases and V 0 bases, and 6 bases lay outside the gene matches. The CDR3 is made up of 15 amino acids. CDR1 is SGDLS and CDR2 is YYNGEE in the germline V gene. In DNA, the CDR3 is TGTGCCAGCAGCGTAGGGGGGGGACTAGCCAACGAGCAGTACTTC. Translating it yields CASSVGGGLANEQYF.

The rearrangement links TRBV29-1 to TRBJ2-1, with D tentatively TRBD2 (6 bases). The CDR3 extends over 13 amino acids. Germline CDR1 and CDR2: SQVTM and ANQGSEA. With 7 bases removed from V and 3 bases from J, the gap between germline ends came to 13 bases. CDR3 in DNA: TGCAGCGGGACTACGGGATTCTACAATGAGCAGTTCTTC. This codes for CSGTTGFYNEQFF.

This chain links TRBV6-6 with TRBJ2-1; 8 bases are shared with TRBD1. The CDR3 runs 17 residues. The V segment lost 4 bases and the J segment 8 bases; nucleotides outside the gene matches: 16. Per the germline V gene, CDR1 is MNHNY and CDR2 is SVGAGI (reference sequence). Here the CDR3 DNA reads TGTGCCAGCAGTTTCCTCGTACCCGGACAGGGCCGTCATGAGCAGTTCTTC. Translating it yields CASSFLVPGQGRHEQFF.